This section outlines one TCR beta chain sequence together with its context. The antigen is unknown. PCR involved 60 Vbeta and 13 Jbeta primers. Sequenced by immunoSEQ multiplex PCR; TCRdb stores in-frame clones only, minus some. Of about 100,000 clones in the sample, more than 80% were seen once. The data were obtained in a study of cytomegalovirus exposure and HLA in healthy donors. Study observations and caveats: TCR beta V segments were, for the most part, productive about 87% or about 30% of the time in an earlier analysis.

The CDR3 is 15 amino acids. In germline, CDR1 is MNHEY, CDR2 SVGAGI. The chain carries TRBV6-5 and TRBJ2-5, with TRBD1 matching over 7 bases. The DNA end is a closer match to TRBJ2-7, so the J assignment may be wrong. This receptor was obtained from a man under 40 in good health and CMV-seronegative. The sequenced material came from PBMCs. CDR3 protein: CASSYSGTVGGEQYF. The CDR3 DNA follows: TGTGCCAGCAGTTACTCAGGGACAGTGGGCGGCGAGCAGTACTTC.